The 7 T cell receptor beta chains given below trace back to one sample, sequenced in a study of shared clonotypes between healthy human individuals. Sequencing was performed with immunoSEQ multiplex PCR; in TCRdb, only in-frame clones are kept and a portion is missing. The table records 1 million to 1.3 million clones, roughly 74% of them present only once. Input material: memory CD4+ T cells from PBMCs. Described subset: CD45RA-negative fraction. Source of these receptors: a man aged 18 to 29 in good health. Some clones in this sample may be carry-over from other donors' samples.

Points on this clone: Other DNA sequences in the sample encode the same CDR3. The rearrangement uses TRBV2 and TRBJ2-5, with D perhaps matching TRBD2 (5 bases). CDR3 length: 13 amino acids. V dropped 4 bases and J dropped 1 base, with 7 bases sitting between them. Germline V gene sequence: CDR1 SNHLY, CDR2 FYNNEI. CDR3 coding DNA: TGTGCCAGCAGTGGAAGCGGCCAAGAGACCCAGTACTTC. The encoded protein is CASSGSGQETQYF. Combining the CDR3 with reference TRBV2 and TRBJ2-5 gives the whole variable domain EPEVTQTPSHQVTQMGQEVILRCVPISNHLYFYWYRQILGQKVEFLVSFYNNEISEKSEIFDDQFSVERPDGSNFTLKIRSTKLEDSAMYFCASSGSGQETQYFGPGTRLLVL.

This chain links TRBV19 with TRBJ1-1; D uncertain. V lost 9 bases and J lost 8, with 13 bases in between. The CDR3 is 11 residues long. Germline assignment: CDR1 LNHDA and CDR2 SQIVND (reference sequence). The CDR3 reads CARTHIPEAFF. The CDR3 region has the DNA TGTGCCAGGACTCACATTCCCGAAGCTTTCTTT.

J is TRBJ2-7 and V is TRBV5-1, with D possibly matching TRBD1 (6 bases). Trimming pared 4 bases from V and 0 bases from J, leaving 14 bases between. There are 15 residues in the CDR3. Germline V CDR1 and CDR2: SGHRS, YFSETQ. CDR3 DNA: TGCGCCAGCAGCACGCCCCGGGACAACTCCTACGAGCAGTACTTC. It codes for CASSTPRDNSYEQYF.

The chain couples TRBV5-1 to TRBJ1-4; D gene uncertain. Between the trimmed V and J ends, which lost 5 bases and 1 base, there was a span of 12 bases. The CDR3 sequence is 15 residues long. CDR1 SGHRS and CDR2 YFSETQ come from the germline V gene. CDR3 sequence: CASRLEGRTNEKLFF. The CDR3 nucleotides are TGCGCCAGCAGATTAGAGGGCAGAACTAATGAAAAACTGTTTTTT.

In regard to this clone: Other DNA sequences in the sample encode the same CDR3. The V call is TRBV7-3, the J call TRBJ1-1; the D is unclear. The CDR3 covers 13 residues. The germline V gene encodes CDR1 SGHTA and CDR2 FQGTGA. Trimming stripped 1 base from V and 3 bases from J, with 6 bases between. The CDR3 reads CASSLSRDTEAFF. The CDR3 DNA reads TGTGCCAGCAGCTTAAGCCGGGACACTGAAGCTTTCTTT.

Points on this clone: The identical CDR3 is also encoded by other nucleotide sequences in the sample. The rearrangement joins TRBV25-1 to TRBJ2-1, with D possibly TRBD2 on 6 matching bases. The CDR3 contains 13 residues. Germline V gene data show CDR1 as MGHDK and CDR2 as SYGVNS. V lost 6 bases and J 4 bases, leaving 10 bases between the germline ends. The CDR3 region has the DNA TGTGCCAGCAGAGCCGGAGGGTACAATGAGCAGTTCTTC. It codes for CASRAGGYNEQFF.

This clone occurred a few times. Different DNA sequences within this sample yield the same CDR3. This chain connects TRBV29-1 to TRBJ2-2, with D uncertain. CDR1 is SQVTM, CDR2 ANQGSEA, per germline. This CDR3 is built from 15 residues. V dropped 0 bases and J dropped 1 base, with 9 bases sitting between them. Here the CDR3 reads CSVEDPWGNTGELFF. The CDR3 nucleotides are TGCAGCGTTGAAGATCCGTGGGGGAACACCGGGGAGCTGTTTTTT.